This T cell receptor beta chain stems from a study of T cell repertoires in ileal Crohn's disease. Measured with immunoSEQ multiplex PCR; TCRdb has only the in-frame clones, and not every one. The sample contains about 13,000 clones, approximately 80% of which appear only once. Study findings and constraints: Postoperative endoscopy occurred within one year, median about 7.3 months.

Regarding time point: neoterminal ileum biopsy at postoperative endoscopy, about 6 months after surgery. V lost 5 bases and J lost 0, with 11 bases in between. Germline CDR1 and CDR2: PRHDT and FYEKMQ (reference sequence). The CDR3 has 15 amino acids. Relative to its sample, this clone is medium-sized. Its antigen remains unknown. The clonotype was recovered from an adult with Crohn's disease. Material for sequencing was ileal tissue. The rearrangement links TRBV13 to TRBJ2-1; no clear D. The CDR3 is CASSHTESSYNEQFF. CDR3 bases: TGTGCCAGCAGCCACACCGAAAGCTCCTACAATGAGCAGTTCTTC.